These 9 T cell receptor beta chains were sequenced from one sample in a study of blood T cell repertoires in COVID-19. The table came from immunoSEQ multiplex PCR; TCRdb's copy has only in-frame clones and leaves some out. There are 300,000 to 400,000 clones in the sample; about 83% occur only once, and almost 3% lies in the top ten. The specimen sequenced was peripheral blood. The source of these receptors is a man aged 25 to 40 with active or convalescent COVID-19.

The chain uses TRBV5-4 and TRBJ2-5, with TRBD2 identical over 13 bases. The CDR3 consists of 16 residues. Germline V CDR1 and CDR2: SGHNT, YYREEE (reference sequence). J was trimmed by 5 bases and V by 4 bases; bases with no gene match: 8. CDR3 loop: CASSLGLAGVKETQYF. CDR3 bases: TGTGCCAGCAGCCTAGGACTAGCGGGAGTGAAGGAGACCCAGTACTTC.

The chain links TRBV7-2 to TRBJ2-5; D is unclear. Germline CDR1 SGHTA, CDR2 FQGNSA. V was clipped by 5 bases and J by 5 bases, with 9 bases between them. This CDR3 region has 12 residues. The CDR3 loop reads CASSESRETQYF. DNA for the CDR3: TGTGCCAGCAGCGAGAGTCGGGAGACCCAGTACTTC.

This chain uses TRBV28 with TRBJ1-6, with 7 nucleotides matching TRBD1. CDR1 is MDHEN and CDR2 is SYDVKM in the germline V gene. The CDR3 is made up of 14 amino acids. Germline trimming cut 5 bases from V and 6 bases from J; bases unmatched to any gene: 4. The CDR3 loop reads CASSAGTANSPLHF. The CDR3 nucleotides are TGTGCCAGCAGTGCCGGGACAGCTAATTCACCCCTCCACTTT.

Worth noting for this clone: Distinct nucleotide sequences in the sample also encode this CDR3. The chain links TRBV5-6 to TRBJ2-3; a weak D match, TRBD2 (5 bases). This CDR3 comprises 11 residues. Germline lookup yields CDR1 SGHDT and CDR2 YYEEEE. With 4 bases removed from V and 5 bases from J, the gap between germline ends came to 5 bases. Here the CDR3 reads CASSRGDTQYF. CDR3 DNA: TGTGCCAGCAGCCGGGGAGATACGCAGTATTTT. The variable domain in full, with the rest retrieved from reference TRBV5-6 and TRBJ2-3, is DAGVTQSPTHLIKTRGQQVTLRCSPKSGHDTVSWYQQALGQGPQFIFQYYEEEERQRGNFPDRFSGHQFPNYSSELNVNALLLGDSALYLCASSRGDTQYFGPGTRLTVL.

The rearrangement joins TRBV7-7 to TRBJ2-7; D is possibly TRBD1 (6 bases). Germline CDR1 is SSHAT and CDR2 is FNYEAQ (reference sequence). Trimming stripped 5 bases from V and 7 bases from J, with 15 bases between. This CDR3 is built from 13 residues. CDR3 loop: CASSPRTEREQYF. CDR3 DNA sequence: TGTGCCAGCAGCCCCCGGACAGAGAGGGAGCAGTACTTC.

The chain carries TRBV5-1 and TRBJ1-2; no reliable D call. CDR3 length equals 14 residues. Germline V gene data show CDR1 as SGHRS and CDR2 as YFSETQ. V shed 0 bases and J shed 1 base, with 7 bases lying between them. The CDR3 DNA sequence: TGCGCCAGCAGCTTGGCCGGGGTTAACTATGGCTACACCTTC. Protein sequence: CASSLAGVNYGYTF. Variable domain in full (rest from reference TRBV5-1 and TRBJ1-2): KAGVTQTPRYLIKTRGQQVTLSCSPISGHRSVSWYQQTPGQGLQFLFEYFSETQRNKGNFPGRFSGRQFSNSRSEMNVSTLELGDSALYLCASSLAGVNYGYTFGSGTRLTVV.

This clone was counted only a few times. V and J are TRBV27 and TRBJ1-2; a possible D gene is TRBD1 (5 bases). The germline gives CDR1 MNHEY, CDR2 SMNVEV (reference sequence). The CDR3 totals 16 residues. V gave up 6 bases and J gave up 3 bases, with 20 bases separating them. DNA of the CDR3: TGTGCCAGCAGCCCTAGGGATTCCCGGGGGGACTATGGCTACACCTTC. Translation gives CASSPRDSRGDYGYTF.

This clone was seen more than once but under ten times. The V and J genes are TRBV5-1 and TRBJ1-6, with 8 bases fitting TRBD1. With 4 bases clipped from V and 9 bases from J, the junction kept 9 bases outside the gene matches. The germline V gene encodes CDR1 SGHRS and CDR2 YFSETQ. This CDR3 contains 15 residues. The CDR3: CASSLGTGGFSPLHF. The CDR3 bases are TGCGCCAGCAGCCTGGGGACAGGTGGTTTTTCACCCCTCCACTTT.

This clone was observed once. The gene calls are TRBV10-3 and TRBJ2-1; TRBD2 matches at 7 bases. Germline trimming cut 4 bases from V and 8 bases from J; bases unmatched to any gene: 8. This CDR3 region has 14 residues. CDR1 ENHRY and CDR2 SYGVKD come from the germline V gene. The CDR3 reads CAISVAAGMDEQFF. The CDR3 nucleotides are TGTGCCATCAGTGTGGCAGCGGGAATGGATGAGCAGTTCTTC.